The 15 T cell receptor beta chains listed next were all sequenced from one sample in a study of response to subunit inactivated influenza vaccine. TCRdb redid the calling of the RT-PCR reads with MiXCR, one entry per CDR3 protein. Of 550,000 to 800,000 distinct CDR3 sequences listed, roughly 13% are singletons. The sequenced sample was PBMCs from blood, obtained 14 to 15 days before vaccination. All receptors come from a middle-aged man who received an inactivated influenza vaccine.

The rearrangement uses TRBV2 and TRBJ2-2; D unresolved. Germline lookup yields CDR1 SNHLY and CDR2 FYNNEI. V lost 6 bases, J lost 7 bases, and 6 bases lay in between. The CDR3 sequence is 11 residues long. Here the CDR3 reads CASRGGGELFF. Here the CDR3 DNA reads TGTGCCAGCAGAGGCGGCGGGGAGCTGTTTTTT.

This clonotype was counted ten times or more. This chain links TRBV5-1 with TRBJ2-7; 7 bases are shared with TRBD1. The CDR3 covers 13 residues. The germline V gene encodes CDR1 SGHRS and CDR2 YFSETQ. With 3 bases clipped from V and 2 bases from J, the junction kept 2 bases outside the gene matches. The DNA for the CDR3 is TGCGCCAGCAGCTCTGGGACAGCCTACGAGCAGTACTTC. Encoded protein: CASSSGTAYEQYF.

The chain uses TRBV9 and TRBJ1-5, with D possibly being TRBD1 (6 bases). V lost 4 bases and J 0 bases, leaving 8 bases between the germline ends. The length of the CDR3 is 14 residues. CDR1 and CDR2 (germline): SGDLS, YYNGEE. This chain's CDR3 is CASSSGASNQPQHF. DNA of the CDR3: TGTGCCAGCAGCTCAGGGGCTAGCAATCAGCCCCAGCATTTT.

This chain joins TRBV7-3 and TRBJ2-2, with 8 bases fitting TRBD1. The CDR3 has 17 residues. Germline V gene lookup returns CDR1 SGHTA and CDR2 FQGTGA. V shed 5 bases, J shed 2 bases, and the junction held 10 bases outside the gene matches. CDR3 in DNA: TGTGCCAGCAGCCCCGCGGCCAGGGGGCGAAACACCGGGGAGCTGTTTTTT. Residues: CASSPAARGRNTGELFF.

This clonotype was counted a few times. The V and J genes are TRBV4-2 and TRBJ2-3, with 12 nucleotides matching TRBD2. Germline-derived CDR1 and CDR2 are LGHNA and YNFKEQ. Trimming at V came to 4 bases and at J to 13 bases, leaving 12 bases not matched to a gene. The CDR3 consists of 15 residues. The CDR3 DNA reads as TGTGCCAGCAGCCCCACTGGACTAGCGGGGTCCGACAAGTATTTT. Amino acid sequence: CASSPTGLAGSDKYF.

As DNA, the CDR3 is TGTGCCAGCAGACCCGGACTAGCGGGAGGGCAGGAGACCCAGTACTTC. Protein sequence: CASRPGLAGGQETQYF. The V call is TRBV6-1, the J call TRBJ2-5, with 15 bases lining up with TRBD2. The junction had 7 bases not matched to a gene; V was cut back by 6 bases and J by 5 bases. CDR3 length equals 16 residues. Germline CDR1 and CDR2: MNHNS and SASEGT.

This clonotype was picked up a small number of times. The chain links TRBV7-2 to TRBJ1-2; D ambiguous. The CDR3 has 13 residues. Per germline, CDR1 SGHTA and CDR2 FQGNSA. The V end was cut by 5 bases, the J end by 8 bases, with 15 bases between. The CDR3 loop reads CASSRPSVGGYTF. For the CDR3, the DNA is TGTGCCAGCAGCCGTCCCAGCGTAGGAGGCTACACCTTC.

The sample holds many counts of this clonotype. The chain links TRBV6-5 to TRBJ1-5; D not certain. The CDR3 is made up of 13 amino acids. Germline V gives CDR1 MNHEY, CDR2 SVGAGI. V was clipped by 4 bases and J by 7 bases, with 11 bases between them. CDR3 protein: CASSFSYGQPQHF. The DNA of the CDR3 is TGTGCCAGCAGTTTTTCCTACGGACAGCCCCAGCATTTT.

This clonotype came up many times. The chain has TRBV7-2 and TRBJ2-5, with 10 bases fitting TRBD1. V lost 6 bases to trimming and J lost 1 base; unmatched junction nucleotides: 5. CDR1 and CDR2 from the germline V gene are SGHTA and FQGNSA. This CDR3 comprises 15 residues. As DNA, the CDR3 is TGTGCCAGCAGAGGACAGGGGGGGAGCCAAGAGACCCAGTACTTC. It encodes CASRGQGGSQETQYF.

The rearrangement joins TRBV2 to TRBJ2-7, with 15 positions matching TRBD2. V shed 6 bases, J shed 1 base, and the junction held 7 bases outside the gene matches. This CDR3 is built from 17 residues. CDR1 and CDR2 (germline): SNHLY, FYNNEI. Written as DNA, the CDR3 is TGTGCCAGCAGAGGACTAGCGGGAGGGCCGGGGTCCTACGAGCAGTACTTC. This codes for CASRGLAGGPGSYEQYF.

V is TRBV7-2 and J is TRBJ2-1; D is undetermined. The V end was cut by 1 base, the J end by 4 bases, with 17 bases between. This CDR3 comprises 17 residues. The germline gives CDR1 SGHTA, CDR2 FQGNSA. The DNA of the CDR3 is TGTGCCAGCAGCTTAGTAATAGGCCGGGTAACTTACAATGAGCAGTTCTTC. Protein: CASSLVIGRVTYNEQFF.

This clonotype was counted a few times. The chain combines TRBV5-1 with TRBJ2-2; D gene unclear. CDR1 SGHRS and CDR2 YFSETQ come from the germline V gene. V gave up 2 bases and J gave up 1 base, with 15 bases separating them. This CDR3 comprises 17 residues. CDR3 loop: CASSLSFAVGNTGELFF. CDR3 bases: TGCGCCAGCAGCTTAAGTTTTGCGGTAGGGAACACCGGGGAGCTGTTTTTT. Combining the CDR3 with reference TRBV5-1 and TRBJ2-2 gives the whole variable domain KAGVTQTPRYLIKTRGQQVTLSCSPISGHRSVSWYQQTPGQGLQFLFEYFSETQRNKGNFPGRFSGRQFSNSRSEMNVSTLELGDSALYLCASSLSFAVGNTGELFFGEGSRLTVL.

This clonotype was seen a handful of times. V and J are TRBV29-1 and TRBJ2-3, with D possibly being TRBD2 (6 bases). Germline CDR1 SQVTM, CDR2 ANQGSEA. The V end lost 5 bases, the J end lost 0 bases, and 12 bases lay between the germline ends. CDR3 length equals 14 residues. The CDR3 loop reads CSVTAGASTDTQYF. As DNA, the CDR3 is TGCAGCGTTACAGCGGGTGCTAGCACAGATACGCAGTATTTT.

This clonotype was seen more than once but under ten times. The rearrangement uses TRBV7-2 and TRBJ2-2; 8 positions match TRBD1. The germline V gene has CDR1 SGHTA and CDR2 FQGNSA. The V and J ends lost 6 bases and 4 bases, in that order; junction bases with no gene match: 4. The CDR3 contains 14 residues. The CDR3 reads CASRVDRGTGELFF. As DNA, the CDR3 is TGTGCCAGCAGAGTTGACAGGGGCACCGGGGAGCTGTTTTTT.

V gene TRBV25-1 combines with J gene TRBJ1-5; a weak D match, TRBD1 (5 bases). The CDR3 length is 15 residues. Germline values: CDR1 MGHDK, CDR2 SYGVNS. Between the trimmed V and J ends, which lost 6 bases and 5 bases, there was a span of 17 bases. CDR3 DNA sequence: TGTGCCAGCAGCGGGGACCGGGGAGGATATCAGCCCCAGCATTTT. Amino acids: CASSGDRGGYQPQHF.